Below, one T cell receptor (beta chain) is given with its context. As yet, its antigen is unknown. The CDR3 end falls 3 residues outside the read, so it is completed with the germline J gene. The source of the sample is a study of T cell clonality in common variable immunodeficiency. CDR1 and CDR2 from the germline V gene are DFQATT and SNEGSKA (reference sequence). Trimming removed 0 bases from V and 2 bases from J; junction bases left unmatched: 9. The CDR3 has 17 residues. Broader study findings: Shared TCRbeta clones were fewer between CVID subjects than controls. Reportedly, TCR beta sequences from common variable immunodeficiency showed fewer deletions and N-nucleotide insertions.

Sequencing used immunoSEQ multiplex PCR; TCRdb keeps in-frame clones, though not all of them. Seen in this sample are about 15,000 clones; the ten most common clones hold around 4.7%. CVID meant reduced serum IgG, IgA and/or IgM plus specific antibody deficiency. Both groups were predominantly of Caucasian heritage. Blood came from CVID subjects not ill and not taking immunomodulatory or immunosuppressive medication. The sequenced sample consisted of peripheral blood mononuclear cells. The chain carries TRBV20-1 and TRBJ2-5; 10 bases line up with TRBD2. This clonotype was sampled from a human donor with common variable immunodeficiency. The part of the CDR3 DNA that was read is TGCAGTGCTAGAGAATTCCGGACTAGCGGAAATCAAGAGACC. Amino acid sequence: CSAREFRTSGNQET. The full CDR3 reads CSAREFRTSGNQETQYF.